A selection of T cell receptor beta chains follows, all from one sample in a study of response to subunit inactivated influenza vaccine. TCRdb re-called the RT-PCR reads through MiXCR, storing one row per CDR3 protein. The sample records some 800,000 distinct CDR3 sequences, around 20% being singletons. The source material was PBMCs from blood, sampled 5 days after vaccination. The receptors shown here come from a man between 45 and 60 years old who received an inactivated influenza vaccine. Both conserved end residues are part of each CDR3. The D gene is left open where the match is weak. Where a row states a size, it is once, few, many or the class of an expanded clone; other rows omit it.

cdr3_length d_call j_call clone_size v_call cdr3_aa cdr3_nt
15 . TRBJ2-5 . TRBV7-9 CASSPGGLREETQYF TGTGCCAGCAGCCCCGGGGGGCTGAGAGAAGAGACCCAGTACTTC
15 TRBD1 TRBJ2-1 . TRBV6-2/TRBV6-3 CASSARGRPDNEQFF TGTGCCAGCAGTGCTAGGGGGCGACCCGACAATGAGCAGTTCTTC
16 TRBD1 TRBJ2-7 . TRBV7-9 CASSVPRVTGTYEQYF TGTGCCAGCAGCGTCCCTCGGGTGACAGGGACCTACGAGCAGTACTTC
15 . TRBJ2-7 few TRBV7-8 CASSLEGGFSYEQYF TGTGCCAGCAGCTTAGAAGGCGGCTTCTCCTACGAGCAGTACTTC
13 . TRBJ2-4 few TRBV11-2 CASRASGVGIQYF TGTGCCAGCAGAGCCTCGGGGGTGGGCATTCAGTACTTC
14 . TRBJ2-7 . TRBV20-1 CSAAARRARNEQYF TGCAGTGCTGCCGCAAGGAGGGCGCGCAACGAGCAGTACTTC
14 . TRBJ2-7 . TRBV6-1 CASTAVGGTYEQYF TGTGCCAGCACCGCGGTGGGCGGGACCTACGAGCAGTACTTC
15 TRBD2 TRBJ2-7 . TRBV7-2 CASSWGLAGAYEQYF TGTGCCAGCAGCTGGGGACTAGCGGGAGCCTACGAGCAGTACTTC
16 TRBD2 TRBJ2-1 . TRBV27 CASSLLSSGGYNEQFF TGTGCCAGCAGTTTATTGTCTAGCGGGGGATACAATGAGCAGTTCTTC
13 . TRBJ1-2 . TRBV15 CATSRDPLVGYTF TGTGCCACCAGCAGAGATCCGCTTGTGGGCTACACCTTC
13 TRBD1 TRBJ2-7 . TRBV20-1 CSAYGDRGYEQYF TGCAGTGCTTATGGGGACAGGGGTTACGAGCAGTACTTC
14 TRBD1 TRBJ2-7 many TRBV20-1 CSARKTGTVYEQYF TGCAGTGCTAGAAAAACCGGGACAGTTTACGAGCAGTACTTC
17 TRBD1 TRBJ2-7 many TRBV10-2 CASSEKFGTGGLDEQYF TGCGCCAGCAGTGAGAAATTCGGGACAGGGGGTTTGGACGAGCAGTACTTC
17 . TRBJ1-5 . TRBV6-2/TRBV6-3 CASSSLPGQISNQPQHF TGTGCCAGCAGTTCCCTTCCGGGACAAATTAGCAATCAGCCCCAGCATTTT
13 . TRBJ2-7 . TRBV5-1 CASSLVYGQEQYF TGCGCCAGCAGCTTGGTGTACGGACAGGAGCAGTACTTC
14 . TRBJ1-2 . TRBV7-9 CASSSPGSSYGYTF TGTGCCAGCAGCTCCCCAGGAAGTAGCTATGGCTACACCTTC
14 TRBD1 TRBJ2-7 few TRBV20-1 CSVKPLDRTYEQYF TGCAGTGTTAAACCTTTGGACAGGACCTACGAGCAGTACTTC
13 . TRBJ2-3 . TRBV4-3 CASSQGVTDTQYF TGCGCCAGCAGCCAAGGAGTCACAGATACGCAGTATTTT
15 TRBD1 TRBJ1-4 few TRBV12-3/TRBV12-4 CASGSRTGGSEKLFF TGTGCCAGCGGATCCAGGACAGGGGGCAGTGAAAAACTGTTTTTT
12 . TRBJ2-3 . TRBV7-2 CASRNPTDTQYF TGTGCCAGCAGAAACCCCACAGATACGCAGTATTTT
16 TRBD1 TRBJ1-2 . TRBV5-1 CASSPRTGGANYGYTF TGCGCCAGCAGCCCCCGGACAGGTGGAGCCAACTATGGCTACACCTTC
15 . TRBJ2-2 . TRBV20-1 CSARDPGTGTGELFF TGCAGTGCTAGAGATCCCGGGACGGGCACCGGGGAGCTGTTTTTT
14 TRBD1 TRBJ2-4 . TRBV28 CASSPPGTGNIQYF TGTGCCAGCAGTCCTCCCGGGACAGGGAACATTCAGTACTTC
14 TRBD1 TRBJ2-7 . TRBV20-1 CSAPTRTGSYEQYF TGCAGTGCTCCCACCCGGACAGGATCCTACGAGCAGTACTTC
13 . TRBJ2-7 . TRBV5-6 CASSPTITHEQYF TGTGCCAGCAGCCCAACGATCACCCACGAGCAGTACTTC
15 TRBD1 TRBJ1-2 few TRBV28 CASSAWGQADYGYTF TGTGCCAGCAGTGCGTGGGGACAGGCAGACTATGGCTACACCTTC
13 . TRBJ2-7 . TRBV13 CASSGSGTYEQYF TGTGCCAGCAGCGGTAGCGGCACCTACGAGCAGTACTTC
14 . TRBJ2-7 many TRBV5-6 CASNLYSASYEQYF TGTGCCAGCAATTTATACTCAGCCTCCTACGAGCAGTACTTC
15 TRBD2 TRBJ2-1 . TRBV7-3 CASSQTTSGVVEQFF TGTGCCAGCAGCCAAACGACTAGCGGGGTCGTTGAGCAGTTCTTC
17 . TRBJ2-2 few TRBV10-1 CASSESLGGPTTGELFF TGCGCCAGCAGTGAGTCGTTGGGGGGCCCTACTACCGGGGAGCTGTTTTTT
14 . TRBJ2-5 . TRBV4-3 CASSQDYTQETQYF TGCGCCAGCAGCCAAGATTACACTCAAGAGACCCAGTACTTC
14 . TRBJ2-5 many TRBV20-1 CSARSNRDQETQYF TGCAGTGCTAGATCGAACAGAGACCAAGAGACCCAGTACTTC
13 . TRBJ2-1 . TRBV6-1 CASARLAYNEQFF TGTGCCAGTGCGCGACTAGCCTACAATGAGCAGTTCTTC
15 . TRBJ2-3 few TRBV9 CASSKGSGSTDTQYF TGTGCCAGCAGCAAAGGATCAGGGAGCACAGATACGCAGTATTTT
17 TRBD2 TRBJ2-3 . TRBV5-1 CASSLASAGGSADTQYF TGCGCCAGCAGCTTGGCCTCGGCGGGGGGTAGCGCAGATACGCAGTATTTT
17 . TRBJ1-6 . TRBV5-1 CASSLVSREVFNSPLHF TGCGCCAGCAGCTTGGTTTCCAGGGAGGTTTTTAATTCACCCCTCCACTTT
15 TRBD2 TRBJ2-5 . TRBV4-3 CASSPTLAGQETQYF TGCGCCAGCAGCCCCACACTAGCGGGACAAGAGACCCAGTACTTC
15 . TRBJ2-7 . TRBV3-1 CASSQAPGSGYEQYF TGTGCCAGCAGCCAAGCTCCAGGGTCAGGCTACGAGCAGTACTTC
13 . TRBJ2-5 . TRBV29-1 CSGVHHPQETQYF TGCAGCGGCGTCCACCACCCCCAAGAGACCCAGTACTTC
15 . TRBJ1-5 . TRBV7-2 CASSLMPHSNQPQHF TGTGCCAGCAGCTTAATGCCACATAGCAATCAGCCCCAGCATTTT
14 . TRBJ1-2 . TRBV12-3/TRBV12-4 CASRALGFNYGYTF TGTGCCAGCAGAGCGCTAGGATTTAACTATGGCTACACCTTC
16 . TRBJ2-6 . TRBV5-1 CASSLYGIAGANVLTF TGCGCCAGCAGCTTGTACGGAATCGCCGGGGCCAACGTCCTGACTTTC
19 . TRBJ2-2 . TRBV6-2/TRBV6-3 CASSYRLGRGPDLTGELFF TGTGCCAGCAGTTACCGCTTAGGCCGAGGACCCGACCTAACCGGGGAGCTGTTTTTT
14 . TRBJ2-5 . TRBV20-1 CSARVRGQLETQYF TGCAGTGCTAGAGTCCGCGGACAGCTAGAGACCCAGTACTTC
15 . TRBJ2-6 few TRBV20-1 CSASTGNSGANVLTF TGCAGTGCATCCACAGGGAACTCTGGGGCCAACGTCCTGACTTTC
13 . TRBJ2-7 few TRBV15 CATSRGPRDEQYF TGTGCCACCAGCAGAGGACCCAGAGACGAGCAGTACTTC
16 . TRBJ1-1 few TRBV7-9 CASSSNPGRMNTEAFF TGTGCCAGCAGCTCAAATCCGGGACGGATGAACACTGAAGCTTTCTTT
13 . TRBJ2-7 . TRBV20-1 CSARRTSLSEQYF TGCAGTGCTAGAAGAACTAGTCTTTCCGAGCAGTACTTC
15 TRBD1 TRBJ1-5 few TRBV7-2 CASSLSPGGGQPQHF TGTGCCAGCAGCTTATCACCAGGGGGCGGTCAGCCCCAGCATTTT
15 . TRBJ2-5 . TRBV28 CASSSGQGGRETQYF TGTGCCAGCAGTTCGGGGCAGGGAGGAAGGGAGACCCAGTACTTC
13 TRBD1 TRBJ1-1 few TRBV29-1 CSVSRQGSVEAFF TGCAGCGTTAGCCGACAGGGGTCAGTTGAAGCTTTCTTT
13 . TRBJ2-7 . TRBV12-3/TRBV12-4 CASSRTVVYEQYF TGTGCCAGCAGTCGGACAGTCGTCTACGAGCAGTACTTC